This T cell receptor beta chain was found in a study of blood T cell repertoires in COVID-19. Overall study context: Researchers got acute and convalescent COVID-19 samples from the United States, Italy and Spain. T cells, B-cell-depleted T cells, or PBMCs provided the cDNA or gDNA that served as material.

In the authors' methods: Amplified reference gene primers provided the basis for estimating nucleated cell counts. Measured with immunoSEQ multiplex PCR; TCRdb has only the in-frame clones, and not every one. The V and J calls and clone size come from that table; D and trimming were worked out from the DNA. Among under 250,000 clones listed, nearly 90% were seen once. The sequence came from a young man with active or convalescent COVID-19. The sample was peripheral blood.

The CDR3 sequence: CASSLGLAGNQETQYF. In DNA form, the CDR3 reads TGCGCCAGCAGCTTGGGTCTAGCGGGGAACCAAGAGACCCAGTACTTC. This rearrangement joins TRBV5-1 to TRBJ2-5; 9 bases agree with TRBD2. Germline-derived CDR1 and CDR2 are SGHRS and YFSETQ. J was trimmed by 0 bases and V by 0 bases; bases with no gene match: 3. CDR3 length: 16 amino acids.